This T cell receptor (beta chain) is from a study of T-cell memory formation after mild COVID-19 (TCRdb year 2021). Study-level background: TCR sequence clusters from the two donors were found to be largely donor specific. The cohort comprised two young, previously healthy adult volunteers, one female and one male. Longitudinal TCRalpha and TCRbeta repertoire sequencing tracked T-cell clones expanding and contracting after mild COVID-19 in a couple of donors. The full study reports these points: The study included only a couple of mild cases, and larger cohorts that include severe cases with pre-infection samples were judged to be necessary. The detection of some responding clones in pre-infection memory suggests that pre-existing cross-reactive memory T cells joined the SARS-CoV-2 response. Contracting CD4+ clones were found mainly in CM and EM memory subsets, while CD8+ clones were enriched in EMRA. Balanced CD4/CD8 phenotypes were observed for clones contracting from day 15 to 85, whereas a bias towards CD4+ was observed for a second wave of clones expanding from day 15 to 37. Whether the second-wave clones peaking on day 37 were SARS-CoV-2 specific was not confirmed.

Via the germline V gene, CDR1 is SGHTA and CDR2 FQGNSA. Trimming removed 2 bases from V and 4 bases from J, leaving 7 bases between the germline ends. Taken from cysteine to phenylalanine, the CDR3 has 13 residues. Only the CDR3 part of the read is kept: 39 bases, read in frame from the first base. This clonotype was recorded a few times. No cognate antigen has been identified for it. No quality values exist for individual bases; no much larger clone is one base distant. TCRdb records Illumina NovaSeq 6000 as the sequencer. TCRalpha and TCRbeta cDNA libraries were constructed by 5'RACE with constant-segment primers, with sample barcodes and unique molecular identifiers being introduced. RNA was extracted from every sample with Trizol reagent. Amplification of the libraries took two PCR steps, and the second step added a second sample barcode plus Illumina TruSeq adapters. Sequencing of libraries was performed on an Illumina NovaSeq with 2 x 150 bp paired-end reads. The study's own analysis went as follows. With migec v1.2.7, reads were demultiplexed and then collapsed into UMI-guided consensus sequences. With mixcr v2.1.11, UMI consensuses were aligned to TRA and TRB V and J templates and assembled into clonotypes. A clonotype was counted as expanded or contracted only if both edgeR and NoisET called the change significant, with noise models trained on biological replicates. For edgeR calls, the thresholds were a false discovery rate-adjusted p below 0.01 and a log2 fold-change of 1. PCA with hierarchical clustering of max-normalized trajectories of the 1000 most abundant clonotypes was used as exploratory dynamics analysis. The CD4 or CD8 phenotype of responding clones was assigned using the separately sequenced CD4+ and CD8+ repertoires. The public reads were reprocessed in TCRdb via fastp at Q25 and MiXCR, keeping in-frame beta chains. Rows are combined by CDR3 protein, so each entry shows the most common genes and DNA. TCRdb, rather than the study authors, made the V and J calls. The sample yields about 440,000 distinct CDR3 sequences; about 19% were counted once. 7.5% to 9.5% of the sample belongs to the ten largest clones.

PBMCs were isolated by Ficoll-Paque density gradient centrifugation. Sequencing was done on a sample of PBMCs or a T cell subset sorted from them (not recorded which). The V and J segments used are TRBV7-2 and TRBJ2-3, with a tentative D gene TRBD2 over 5 matching bases. This clonotype was obtained from an adult woman who had mild COVID-19 (a few samples of this study predate the infection). The sample titles of this study are shuffled in the database, so cell type and time point are left out; the donor was told from shared clones. The DNA is as follows: TGTGCCAGCAGCTTATTCGGGGCAGATACGCAGTATTTT. Translation gives CASSLFGADTQYF.